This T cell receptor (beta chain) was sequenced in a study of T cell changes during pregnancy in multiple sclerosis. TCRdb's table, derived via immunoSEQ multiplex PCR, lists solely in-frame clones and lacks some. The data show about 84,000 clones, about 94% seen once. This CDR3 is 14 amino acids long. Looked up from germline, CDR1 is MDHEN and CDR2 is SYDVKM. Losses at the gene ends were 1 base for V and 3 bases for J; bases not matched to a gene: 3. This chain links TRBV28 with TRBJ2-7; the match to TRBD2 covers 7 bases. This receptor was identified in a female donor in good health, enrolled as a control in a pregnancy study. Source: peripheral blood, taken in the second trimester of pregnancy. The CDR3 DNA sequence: TGTGCCAGCAGTTTATCTGGCGGGAGCTACGAGCAGTACTTC. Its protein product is CASSLSGGSYEQYF.